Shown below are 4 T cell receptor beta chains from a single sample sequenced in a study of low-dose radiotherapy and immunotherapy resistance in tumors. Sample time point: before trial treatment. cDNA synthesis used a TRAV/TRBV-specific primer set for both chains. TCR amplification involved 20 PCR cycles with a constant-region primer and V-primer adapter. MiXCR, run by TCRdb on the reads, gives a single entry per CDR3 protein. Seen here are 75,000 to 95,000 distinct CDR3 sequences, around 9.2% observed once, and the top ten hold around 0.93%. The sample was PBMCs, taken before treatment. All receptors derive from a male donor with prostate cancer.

CDR3 nucleotide sequence: TGCGCCAGCAGCAGTACAGGGGGCCACTCCTACGAGCAGTACTTC. This gives the protein CASSSTGGHSYEQYF. The genes are TRBV4-3 and TRBJ2-7, with 9 bases aligning to TRBD1. There are 15 residues in the CDR3. Trimming took 5 bases from V and 0 from J; bases not matched to a gene: 5. Germline values: CDR1 LGHNA, CDR2 YSLEER.

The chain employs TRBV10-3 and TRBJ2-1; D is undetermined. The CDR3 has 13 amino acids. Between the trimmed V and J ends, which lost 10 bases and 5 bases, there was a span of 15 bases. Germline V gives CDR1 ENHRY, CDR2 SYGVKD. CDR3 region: CATASVENNEQFF. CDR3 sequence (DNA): TGTGCCACCGCTTCCGTCGAAAACAATGAGCAGTTCTTC.

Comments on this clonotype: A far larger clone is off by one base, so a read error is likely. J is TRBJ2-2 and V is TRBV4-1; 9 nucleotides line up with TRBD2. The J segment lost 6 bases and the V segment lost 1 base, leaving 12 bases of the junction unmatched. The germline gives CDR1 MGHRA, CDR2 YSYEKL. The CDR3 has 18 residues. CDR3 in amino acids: CASSQGRLAEGPSGELFF. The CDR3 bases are TGCGCCAGCAGCCAAGGCCGACTAGCGGAAGGGCCCTCCGGGGAGCTGTTTTTT.

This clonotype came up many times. The CDR3 sequence is CASSLVGQAYNEQFF. In DNA form, the CDR3 reads TGTGCCAGCAGTCTCGTGGGACAGGCCTACAATGAGCAGTTCTTC. The chain employs TRBV12-3 or TRBV12-4 and TRBJ2-1; 8 bases are shared with TRBD1. This CDR3 has 15 residues. The V segment lost 5 bases and the J segment 2 bases; nucleotides outside the gene matches: 5.